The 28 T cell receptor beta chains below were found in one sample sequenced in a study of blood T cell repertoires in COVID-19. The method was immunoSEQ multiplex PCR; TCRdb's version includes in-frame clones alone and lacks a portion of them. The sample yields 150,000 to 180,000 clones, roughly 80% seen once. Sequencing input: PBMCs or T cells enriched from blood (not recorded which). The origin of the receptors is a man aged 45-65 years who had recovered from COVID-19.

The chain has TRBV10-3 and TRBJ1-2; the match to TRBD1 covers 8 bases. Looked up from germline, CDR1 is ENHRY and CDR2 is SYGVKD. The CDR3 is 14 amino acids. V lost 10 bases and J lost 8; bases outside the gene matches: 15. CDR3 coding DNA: TGTGCCACAGAAGATAAAGACAGGGGTTGGGGCTACACCTTC. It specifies CATEDKDRGWGYTF.

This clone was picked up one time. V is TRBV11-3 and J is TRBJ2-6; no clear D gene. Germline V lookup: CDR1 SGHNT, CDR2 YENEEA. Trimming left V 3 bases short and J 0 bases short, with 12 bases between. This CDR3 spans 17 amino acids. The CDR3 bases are TGTGCCAGCAGCTTTTTTGCTAGAATCTCTGGGGCCAACGTCCTGACTTTC. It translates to CASSFFARISGANVLTF. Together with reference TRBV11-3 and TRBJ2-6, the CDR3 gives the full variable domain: EAGVVQSPRYKIIEKKQPVAFWCNPISGHNTLYWYLQNLGQGPELLIRYENEEAVDDSQLPKDRFSAERLKGVDSTLKIQPAELGDSAVYLCASSFFARISGANVLTFGAGSRLTVL.

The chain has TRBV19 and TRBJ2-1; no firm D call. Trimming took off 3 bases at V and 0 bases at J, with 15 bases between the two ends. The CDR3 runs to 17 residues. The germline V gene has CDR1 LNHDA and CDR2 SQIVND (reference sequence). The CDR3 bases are TGTGCCAGTAGTATCGATTCCTCTACTGGCTCCTACAATGAGCAGTTCTTC. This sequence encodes CASSIDSSTGSYNEQFF.

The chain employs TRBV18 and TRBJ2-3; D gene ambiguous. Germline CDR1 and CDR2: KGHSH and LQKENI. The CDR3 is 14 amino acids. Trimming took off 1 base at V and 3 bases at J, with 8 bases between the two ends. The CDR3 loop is CASSPQYKTDTQYF. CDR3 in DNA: TGTGCCAGCTCACCACAATACAAGACAGATACGCAGTATTTT.

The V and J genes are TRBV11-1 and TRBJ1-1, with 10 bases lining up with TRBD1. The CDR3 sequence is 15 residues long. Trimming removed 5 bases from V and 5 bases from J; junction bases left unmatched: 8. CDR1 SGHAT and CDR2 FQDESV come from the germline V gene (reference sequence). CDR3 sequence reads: CASSERQGAGTEAFF. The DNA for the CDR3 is TGTGCCAGCAGCGAGAGACAGGGGGCTGGGACTGAAGCTTTCTTT.

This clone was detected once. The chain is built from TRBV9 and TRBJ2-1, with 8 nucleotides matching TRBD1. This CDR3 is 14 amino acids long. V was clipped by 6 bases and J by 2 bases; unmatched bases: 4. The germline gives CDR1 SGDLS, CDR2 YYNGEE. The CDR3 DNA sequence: TGTGCCAGCACTGCGGGACAGGCCTACAATGAGCAGTTCTTC. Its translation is CASTAGQAYNEQFF.

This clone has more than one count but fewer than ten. CDR3 nucleotide sequence: TGTGCCAGCAGCCCCCGGCAGGGAGGAGAGCAGTACTTC. It yields the protein CASSPRQGGEQYF. The chain is built from TRBV9 and TRBJ2-7, with a tentative D call TRBD2 (6 bases). CDR1 is SGDLS and CDR2 is YYNGEE in the germline V gene. With 4 bases removed from V and 7 bases from J, the gap between germline ends came to 15 bases. The CDR3 loop spans 13 amino acids.

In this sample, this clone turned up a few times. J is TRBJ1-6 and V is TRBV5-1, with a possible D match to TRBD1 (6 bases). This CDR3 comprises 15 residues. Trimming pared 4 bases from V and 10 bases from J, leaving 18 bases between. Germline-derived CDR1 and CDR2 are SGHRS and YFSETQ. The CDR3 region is CASSLEWQGRSPLHF. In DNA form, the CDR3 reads TGCGCCAGCAGCCTGGAGTGGCAGGGGAGATCACCCCTCCACTTT.

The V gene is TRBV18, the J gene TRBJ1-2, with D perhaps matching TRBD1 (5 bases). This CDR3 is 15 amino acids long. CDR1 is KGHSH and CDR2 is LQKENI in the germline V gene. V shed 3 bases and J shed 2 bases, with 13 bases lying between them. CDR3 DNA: TGTGCCAGCTCACCCCTACAGGACCAAAACTATGGCTACACCTTC. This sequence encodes CASSPLQDQNYGYTF. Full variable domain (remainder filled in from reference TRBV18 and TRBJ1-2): NAGVMQNPRHLVRRRGQEARLRCSPMKGHSHVYWYRQLPEEGLKFMVYLQKENIIDESGMPKERFSAEFPKEGPSILRIQQVVRGDSAAYFCASSPLQDQNYGYTFGSGTRLTVV.

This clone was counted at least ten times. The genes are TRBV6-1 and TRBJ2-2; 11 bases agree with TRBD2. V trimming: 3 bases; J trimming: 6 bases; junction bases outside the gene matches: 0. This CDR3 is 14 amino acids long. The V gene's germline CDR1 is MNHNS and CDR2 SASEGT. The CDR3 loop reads CASSDSGGAGELFF. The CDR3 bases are TGTGCCAGCAGTGATAGCGGGGGGGCCGGGGAGCTGTTTTTT.

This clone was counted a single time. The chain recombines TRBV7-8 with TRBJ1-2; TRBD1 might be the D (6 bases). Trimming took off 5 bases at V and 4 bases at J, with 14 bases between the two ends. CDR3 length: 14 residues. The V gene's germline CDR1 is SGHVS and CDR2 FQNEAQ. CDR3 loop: CASSTLGGGYGYTF. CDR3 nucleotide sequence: TGTGCCAGCAGCACCCTAGGGGGGGGCTATGGCTACACCTTC.

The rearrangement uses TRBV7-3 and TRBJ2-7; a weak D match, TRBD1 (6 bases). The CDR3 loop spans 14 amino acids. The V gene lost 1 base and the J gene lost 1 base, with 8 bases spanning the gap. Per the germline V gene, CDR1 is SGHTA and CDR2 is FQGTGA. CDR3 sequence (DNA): TGTGCCAGCAGCTTAAGTGGACAGTCCTACGAGCAGTACTTC. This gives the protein CASSLSGQSYEQYF.

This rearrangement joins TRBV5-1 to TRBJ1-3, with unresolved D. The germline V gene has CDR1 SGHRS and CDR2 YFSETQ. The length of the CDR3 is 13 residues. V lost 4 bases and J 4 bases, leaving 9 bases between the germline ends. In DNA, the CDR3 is TGCGCCAGCAGCGCGGCGGTAGGAAACACCATATATTTT. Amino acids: CASSAAVGNTIYF.

This CDR3 reads CASSIPSGMGTEAFF. Written as DNA, the CDR3 is TGTGCCAGTAGTATCCCATCCGGGATGGGCACTGAAGCTTTCTTT. This rearrangement joins TRBV19 to TRBJ1-1; D unclear. V lost 3 bases to trimming and J lost 4 bases, with 15 bases between them. CDR1 and CDR2 from the germline V gene are LNHDA and SQIVND (reference sequence). This CDR3 has 15 amino acids.

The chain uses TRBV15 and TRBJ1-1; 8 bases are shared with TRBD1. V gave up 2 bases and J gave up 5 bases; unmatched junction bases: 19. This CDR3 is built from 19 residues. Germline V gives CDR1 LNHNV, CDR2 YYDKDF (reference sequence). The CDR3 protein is CATSRPLRDRISLYTEAFF. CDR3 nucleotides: TGTGCCACCAGCAGACCCCTCCGGGACAGGATAAGTTTGTATACTGAAGCTTTCTTT.

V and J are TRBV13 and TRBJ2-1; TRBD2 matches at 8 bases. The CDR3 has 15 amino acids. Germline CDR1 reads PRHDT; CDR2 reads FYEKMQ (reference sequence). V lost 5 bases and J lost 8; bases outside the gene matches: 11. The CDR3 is CASSPRVSGDDEQFF. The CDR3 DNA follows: TGTGCCAGCAGCCCCCGGGTTAGCGGGGACGATGAGCAGTTCTTC.

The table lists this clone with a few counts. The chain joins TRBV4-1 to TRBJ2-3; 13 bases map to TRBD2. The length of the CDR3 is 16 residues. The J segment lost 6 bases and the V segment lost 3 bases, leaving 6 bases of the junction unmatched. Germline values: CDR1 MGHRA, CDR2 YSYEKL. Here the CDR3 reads CASSQPLAGGPDTQYF. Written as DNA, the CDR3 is TGCGCCAGCAGCCAGCCACTAGCGGGGGGGCCCGATACGCAGTATTTT.

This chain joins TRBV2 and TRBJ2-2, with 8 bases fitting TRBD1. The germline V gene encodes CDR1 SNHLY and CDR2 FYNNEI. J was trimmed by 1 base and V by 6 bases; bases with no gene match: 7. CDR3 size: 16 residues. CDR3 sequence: CASSAGQGQNTGELFF. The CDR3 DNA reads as TGTGCCAGCAGCGCCGGACAGGGACAGAACACCGGGGAGCTGTTTTTT.

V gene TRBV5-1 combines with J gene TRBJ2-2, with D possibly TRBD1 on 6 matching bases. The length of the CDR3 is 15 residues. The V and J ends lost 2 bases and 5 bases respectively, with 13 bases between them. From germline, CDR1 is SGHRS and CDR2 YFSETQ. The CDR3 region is CASSLPTGRTGELFF. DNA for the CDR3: TGCGCCAGCAGCTTACCTACAGGGCGGACCGGGGAGCTGTTTTTT.

CDR3 DNA: TGTGCCAGCAGTGACCCCTTTTCGGGACAGGGGCCCTGGGACACTGAAGCTTTCTTT. It specifies CASSDPFSGQGPWDTEAFF. The chain links TRBV6-4 to TRBJ1-1, with 10 bases matching TRBD1. In germline, CDR1 is MRHNA, CDR2 SNTAGT. The CDR3 is 19 residues long. The J segment lost 3 bases and the V segment lost 2 bases, leaving 15 bases of the junction unmatched.

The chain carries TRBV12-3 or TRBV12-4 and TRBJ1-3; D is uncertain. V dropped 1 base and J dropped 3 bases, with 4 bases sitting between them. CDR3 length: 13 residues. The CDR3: CASSLGVGNTIYF. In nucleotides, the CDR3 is TGTGCCAGCAGTTTAGGAGTTGGAAACACCATATATTTT.

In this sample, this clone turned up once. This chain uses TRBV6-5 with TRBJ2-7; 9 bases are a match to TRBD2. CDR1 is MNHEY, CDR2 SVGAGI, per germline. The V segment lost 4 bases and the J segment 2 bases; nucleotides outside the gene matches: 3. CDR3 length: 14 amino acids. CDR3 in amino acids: CASSWASGAYEQYF. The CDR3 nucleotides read TGTGCCAGCAGTTGGGCTAGCGGGGCCTACGAGCAGTACTTC.

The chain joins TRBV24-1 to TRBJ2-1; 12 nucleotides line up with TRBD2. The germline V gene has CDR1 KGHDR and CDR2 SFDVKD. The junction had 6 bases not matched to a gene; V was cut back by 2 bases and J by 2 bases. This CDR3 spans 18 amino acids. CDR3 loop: CATSDSLTSGGAYNEQFF. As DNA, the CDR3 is TGTGCCACCAGTGATTCCCTGACTAGCGGGGGCGCCTACAATGAGCAGTTCTTC.

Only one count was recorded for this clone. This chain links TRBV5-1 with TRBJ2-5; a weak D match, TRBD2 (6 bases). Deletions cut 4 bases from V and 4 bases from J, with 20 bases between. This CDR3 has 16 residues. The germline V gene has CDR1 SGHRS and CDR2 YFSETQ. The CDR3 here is CASSPSQGLSPETQYF. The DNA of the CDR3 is TGCGCCAGCAGCCCCTCGCAGGGACTTTCCCCAGAGACCCAGTACTTC.

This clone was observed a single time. CDR3 bases: TGTGCCAGCAGTTACGTTTATACAGGGAACACCGGGGAGCTGTTTTTT. It encodes CASSYVYTGNTGELFF. This chain links TRBV6-5 with TRBJ2-2; possibly TRBD1 for D (5 bases). Trimming took 2 bases from V and 1 from J, leaving 11 bases between them. Germline CDR1 MNHEY, CDR2 SVGAGI. The CDR3 extends over 16 amino acids.

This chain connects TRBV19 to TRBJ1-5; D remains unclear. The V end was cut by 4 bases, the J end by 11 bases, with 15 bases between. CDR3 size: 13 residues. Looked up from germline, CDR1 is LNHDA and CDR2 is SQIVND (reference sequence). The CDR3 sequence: CASSTGRISAQHF. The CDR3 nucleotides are TGTGCCAGTAGTACAGGCAGAATTTCGGCCCAGCATTTT. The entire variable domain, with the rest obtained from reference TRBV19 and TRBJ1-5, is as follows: DGGITQSPKYLFRKEGQNVTLSCEQNLNHDAMYWYRQDPGQGLRLIYYSQIVNDFQKGDIAEGYSVSREKKESFPLTVTSAQKNPTAFYLCASSTGRISAQHFGDGTRLSIL.

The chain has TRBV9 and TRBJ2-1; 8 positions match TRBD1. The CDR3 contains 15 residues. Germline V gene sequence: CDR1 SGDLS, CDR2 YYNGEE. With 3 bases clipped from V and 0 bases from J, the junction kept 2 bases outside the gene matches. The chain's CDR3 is CASSAGQGSYNEQFF. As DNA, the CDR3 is TGTGCCAGCAGCGCTGGACAGGGCTCCTACAATGAGCAGTTCTTC.

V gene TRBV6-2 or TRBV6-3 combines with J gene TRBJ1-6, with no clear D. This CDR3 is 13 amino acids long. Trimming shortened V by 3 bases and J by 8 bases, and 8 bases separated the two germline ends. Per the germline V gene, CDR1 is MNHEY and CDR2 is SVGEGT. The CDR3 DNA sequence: TGTGCCAGCAGTTATACAGTCGATTCACCCCTCCACTTT. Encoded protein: CASSYTVDSPLHF.